A single sample is the source of the 9 T cell receptor beta chains below, sequenced in a study of Graves' ophthalmopathy and Graves' hyperthyroidism. TCR beta CDR3 amplification used RNA transcripts. Scientists carried out first-round RT-PCR using HTBI primers and then a second-round multiplex PCR. TCRdb re-called the multiplex PCR reads with MiXCR, one entry per CDR3 protein. The data contain about 220,000 distinct CDR3 sequences, 20% to 25% of them singletons. The material sequenced was peripheral blood. These receptors all come from a woman between 50 and 59 years old with Graves' ophthalmopathy.

This clonotype was seen at least ten times. The V and J genes are TRBV29-1 and TRBJ1-2, with a weak D call TRBD1 (6 bases). With 6 bases removed from V and 7 bases from J, the gap between germline ends came to 21 bases. This CDR3 contains 14 residues. Germline V CDR1 and CDR2: SQVTM, ANQGSEA. CDR3 coding DNA: TGCAGCGTCGGTGGAGGGGGAGGAGGGAGTGGCTACACCTTC. As protein: CSVGGGGGGSGYTF.

This clonotype was seen at least ten times. This chain joins TRBV15 and TRBJ2-7; 14 positions match TRBD2. J gave up 5 bases and V 1 base, and 7 bases lay outside the gene matches. CDR3 size: 17 residues. The germline V gene encodes CDR1 LNHNV and CDR2 YYDKDF (reference sequence). Here the CDR3 reads CATSRVRPGLAGDEQYF. CDR3 nucleotides: TGTGCCACCAGCAGAGTACGTCCGGGACTAGCGGGAGACGAGCAGTACTTC.

The chain couples TRBV6-1 to TRBJ1-5; 7 bases are shared with TRBD1. V lost 4 bases to trimming and J lost 4 bases; unmatched junction nucleotides: 7. CDR1 is MNHNS and CDR2 is SASEGT in the germline V gene. CDR3 length equals 15 residues. CDR3 protein: CASSVDRPTNQPQHF. As DNA, the CDR3 is TGTGCCAGCAGTGTGGACAGGCCAACTAATCAGCCCCAGCATTTT.

This chain connects TRBV5-1 to TRBJ1-5; the D gene is possibly TRBD1 (6 bases). Trimming pared 2 bases from V and 6 bases from J, leaving 12 bases between. Looked up from germline, CDR1 is SGHRS and CDR2 is YFSETQ. This CDR3 contains 14 residues. In DNA form, the CDR3 reads TGCGCCAGCAGCTTTGGACAGTGTACTCAGCCCCAGCATTTT. It encodes CASSFGQCTQPQHF.

In its sample, this clonotype was seen many times. V and J are TRBV2 and TRBJ1-2, with TRBD1 as a possible D gene (5 bases). The germline V gene has CDR1 SNHLY and CDR2 FYNNEI. This CDR3 is 13 amino acids long. Trimming took off 6 bases at V and 0 bases at J, with 8 bases between the two ends. The DNA for the CDR3 is TGTGCCAGCAGCCAACAGGCTAACTATGGCTACACCTTC. Translating it yields CASSQQANYGYTF.

This clonotype is labeled medium-sized. The chain has TRBV6-5 and TRBJ1-5; D gene uncertain. Germline V gene lookup returns CDR1 MNHEY and CDR2 SVGAGI. V lost 5 bases and J lost 2, with 19 bases in between. The CDR3 sequence is 17 residues long. Written as DNA, the CDR3 is TGTGCCAGCAGTCCGAGGACGGACGAGTGGGGCAATCAGCCCCAGCATTTT. As protein: CASSPRTDEWGNQPQHF.

The V gene is TRBV27, the J gene TRBJ2-5, with D maybe TRBD1 (7 bases). The CDR3 has 17 residues. CDR1 and CDR2 from the germline V gene are MNHEY and SMNVEV (reference sequence). V was pared by 5 bases and J by 5 bases, with 24 bases between. The CDR3 nucleotides are TGTGCCAGCAGTCCCCATCCCTCGACAGGGACTGAGGAGACCCAGTACTTC. It translates to CASSPHPSTGTEETQYF.

The table lists this clonotype with many counts. V usage is TRBV2 and J usage is TRBJ2-7, with 9 bases fitting TRBD2. Germline values: CDR1 SNHLY, CDR2 FYNNEI. This CDR3 is built from 14 residues. The trim removed 7 bases at V and 0 bases at J, leaving 4 bases unmatched. CDR3 bases: TGTGCCAGCAAGTATAGCGGGAGCTCCTACGAGCAGTACTTC. It codes for CASKYSGSSYEQYF.

The sample holds many counts of this clonotype. CDR3 residues: CASSIRGRGTGELFF. CDR3 bases: TGTGCCAGTAGTATTCGCGGGAGGGGGACCGGGGAGCTGTTTTTT. V gene TRBV19 combines with J gene TRBJ2-2; 9 bases align to TRBD2. V was pared by 3 bases and J by 5 bases, with 4 bases of the junction left unmatched. CDR3 length equals 15 residues. Looked up from germline, CDR1 is LNHDA and CDR2 is SQIVND (reference sequence). The entire variable domain, with the rest obtained from reference TRBV19 and TRBJ2-2, is as follows: DGGITQSPKYLFRKEGQNVTLSCEQNLNHDAMYWYRQDPGQGLRLIYYSQIVNDFQKGDIAEGYSVSREKKESFPLTVTSAQKNPTAFYLCASSIRGRGTGELFFGEGSRLTVL.